This T cell receptor beta chain comes out of a study of Graves' ophthalmopathy and Graves' hyperthyroidism. Study-wide results and caveats: As the model predicted ophthalmopathy progression, it achieved a sensitivity of approximately 65% and a specificity of more than 72%. Most expanded clonotypes in thyroid above 0.001 frequency also showed up in blood. Ophthalmopathy could be told apart from stable hyperthyroidism by a 13-signature model (87.88% sensitivity, 80% to 84% specificity).

CDR3 regions of TCR beta were amplified from RNA transcripts. The first round was an RT-PCR with HTBI primers, and the second round was a multiplex PCR. TCRdb re-analysed the multiplex PCR reads in MiXCR, keeping a single row per CDR3 protein. Here the sample spans over a million distinct CDR3 sequences, less than 45% being singletons. This clonotype was recorded at least ten times. Its antigen remains unidentified. The hyperthyroidism patients had a new diagnosis of under 2 months' duration and were aged 18 to 65. The origin of this receptor is an adult man with Graves' hyperthyroidism. The sequenced material came from peripheral blood or thyroid tissue (not recorded which).

The CDR3 DNA reads as TGTGCCAGCAGTTTACAGGGGGAGCAGCCCCAGCATTTT. Protein: CASSLQGEQPQHF. The gene calls are TRBV12-3 or TRBV12-4 and TRBJ1-5; 7 bases agree with TRBD1. The CDR3 totals 13 residues. With 2 bases clipped from V and 7 bases from J, the junction kept 2 bases outside the gene matches.